The rows below give T cell receptor beta chains drawn from one sample of a study of CD8 T cells in Susac syndrome. MiXCR, run by TCRdb on the immunoSEQ multiplex PCR reads, gives a single entry per CDR3 protein. The sample records around 280,000 distinct CDR3 sequences, roughly 84% being singletons. Sequencing used CD8+ T cells from PBMCs. The receptors here all came from a human donor with multiple sclerosis. Each CDR3 is given with its conserved first and last residue. D genes are given only for firm matches. Clone size is stated in some rows and not others, as once, few, many or a class when expanded.

CDR3 protein	CDR3 DNA	clone size	D gene	V gene	J gene
CASSSPRQGAKNIQYF	TGTGCCAGCAGCTCACCCAGACAGGGGGCCAAAAACATTCAGTACTTC	.	TRBD1	TRBV5-8	TRBJ2-4
CASGLASRTNYGYTF	TGTGCTAGTGGTTTGGCTTCGAGGACTAACTATGGCTACACCTTC	.	.	TRBV12-5	TRBJ1-2
CASPQNTEAFF	TGTGCCAGCCCACAGAACACTGAAGCTTTCTTT	.	.	TRBV2	TRBJ1-1
CASSFLGTDKPGELFF	TGTGCCAGCAGTTTTTTAGGGACAGACAAACCCGGGGAGCTGTTTTTT	.	TRBD1	TRBV28	TRBJ2-2
CASSPRGGRAENEQFF	TGCGCCAGCAGCCCGAGGGGCGGGAGGGCCGAAAATGAGCAGTTCTTC	.	TRBD2	TRBV4-1	TRBJ2-1
CATQPQRLYSYNEQFF	TGTGCCACCCAGCCCCAGCGGTTATACTCCTACAATGAGCAGTTCTTC	.	.	TRBV6-2/TRBV6-3	TRBJ2-1
CASIGDSYYF	TGTGCCAGCATAGGAGACTCCTACTATTTT	.	.	TRBV25-1	TRBJ2-3
CSALQGPGTGYTF	TGCAGTGCATTACAGGGGCCGGGTACTGGCTACACCTTC	.	TRBD1	TRBV20-1	TRBJ1-2
CAWSGSGVRGDTQYF	TGTGCCTGGAGTGGTAGCGGAGTTAGGGGAGATACGCAGTATTTT	once	.	TRBV30	TRBJ2-3
CASSKGKGTGAEAFF	TGTGCCAGCAGCAAGGGAAAGGGGACGGGGGCTGAAGCTTTCTTT	.	.	TRBV21-1	TRBJ1-1
CASRFFGAHEAQYF	TGTGCCAGCAGATTCTTTGGGGCCCATGAGGCCCAGTACTTC	.	.	TRBV6-1	TRBJ2-5
CASSARQGSYNEQFF	TGTGCCAGCAGTGCCCGACAGGGGTCCTACAATGAGCAGTTCTTC	.	TRBD1	TRBV27	TRBJ2-1
CASSLGLPNEQFF	TGTGCCAGCAGTTTGGGACTCCCCAATGAGCAGTTCTTC	few	.	TRBV27	TRBJ2-1
CASSLGVGGETQYF	TGTGCCAGCAGCTTAGGAGTTGGAGGGGAGACCCAGTACTTC	.	.	TRBV7-8	TRBJ2-5